Below are 22 T cell receptor beta chains sequenced from a single sample in a study of cytomegalovirus exposure and HLA in healthy donors. The PCR employed 60 Vbeta primers together with 13 Jbeta primers. Sequenced by immunoSEQ multiplex PCR; TCRdb stores in-frame clones only, minus some. The sample comprises about 170,000 clones, around 75% of which are singletons, and around 2.3% rests with the top ten. The specimen was PBMCs. The receptors derive from a male donor in good health and CMV-seronegative.

This chain joins TRBV5-6 and TRBJ1-5, with TRBD1 matching over 7 bases. The V gene end was trimmed by 2 bases and the J gene end by 2 bases; junction bases not matched to a gene: 7. CDR3 length equals 16 residues. Germline V lookup: CDR1 SGHDT, CDR2 YYEEEE. This CDR3 is CASSLAQGYGNQPQHF. The CDR3 DNA follows: TGTGCCAGCAGCTTAGCACAGGGGTATGGCAATCAGCCCCAGCATTTT.

This chain connects TRBV20-1 to TRBJ2-5; a possible D gene is TRBD1 (5 bases). CDR1 and CDR2 (germline): DFQATT, SNEGSKA (reference sequence). Deletions cut 0 bases from V and 7 bases from J, with 6 bases between. CDR3 length equals 11 residues. CDR3 coding DNA: TGCAGTGCTAGAGAGCAGGGGACCCAGTACTTC. It yields the protein CSAREQGTQYF.

Turning to this clone: Other DNA sequences from this sample encode an identical CDR3 as well. The rearrangement links TRBV2 to TRBJ1-1; TRBD1 might be the D (5 bases). This CDR3 has 12 residues. Trimming removed 6 bases from V and 2 bases from J, with 7 bases in between. Germline V gene sequence: CDR1 SNHLY, CDR2 FYNNEI. CDR3 DNA: TGTGCCAGCAGGGACACTAACACTGAAGCTTTCTTT. It translates to CASRDTNTEAFF.

This chain uses TRBV19 with TRBJ1-2, with D perhaps TRBD1 (6 bases). V lost 0 bases and J 8 bases, leaving 22 bases between the germline ends. CDR3 size: 17 residues. Germline V CDR1 and CDR2: LNHDA, SQIVND (reference sequence). The CDR3 nucleotides are TGTGCCAGTAGTATAGATCTTTGGGACAAGGAGAGCGTAGGCTACACCTTC. As protein: CASSIDLWDKESVGYTF.

This sequence joins TRBV5-4 and TRBJ1-1; a possible D gene is TRBD1 (5 bases). Trimming removed 4 bases at V and 0 bases at J, with 16 bases between. Germline CDR1 reads SGHNT; CDR2 reads YYREEE (reference sequence). This CDR3 is 16 amino acids long. CDR3 DNA sequence: TGTGCCAGCAGCCCACGAGGCCCAGGGTTGAACACTGAAGCTTTCTTT. Amino acid sequence: CASSPRGPGLNTEAFF.

This sequence joins TRBV5-4 and TRBJ1-5; D unresolved. V lost 2 bases and J 1 base, leaving 10 bases between the germline ends. Per germline, CDR1 SGHNT and CDR2 YYREEE (reference sequence). The CDR3 spans 15 residues. CDR3 DNA: TGTGCCAGCAGCTTCAACGGAGCGAGCAATCAGCCCCAGCATTTT. Translating it yields CASSFNGASNQPQHF.

The chain joins TRBV2 to TRBJ2-7; a weak D match, TRBD1 (6 bases). Germline lookup yields CDR1 SNHLY and CDR2 FYNNEI. CDR3 size: 15 residues. Trimming took 6 bases from V and 2 from J, leaving 17 bases between them. In DNA form, the CDR3 reads TGTGCCAGCAGCGACACAACAGGACAGACCTACGAGCAGTACTTC. Translation: CASSDTTGQTYEQYF. Filled out from reference TRBV2 and TRBJ2-7, the complete variable domain reads EPEVTQTPSHQVTQMGQEVILRCVPISNHLYFYWYRQILGQKVEFLVSFYNNEISEKSEIFDDQFSVERPDGSNFTLKIRSTKLEDSAMYFCASSDTTGQTYEQYFGPGTRLTVT.

This rearrangement joins TRBV5-1 to TRBJ1-2; TRBD1 matches at 7 bases. V dropped 5 bases and J dropped 2; count of bases not matched to a gene: 6. The CDR3 covers 14 residues. Germline CDR1 SGHRS, CDR2 YFSETQ. The CDR3 region is CASSPGGLNYGYTF. The CDR3, as DNA: TGCGCCAGCAGTCCAGGGGGACTCAACTATGGCTACACCTTC.

CDR3 amino acids: CASTVTGINYGYTF. The CDR3 DNA sequence: TGTGCCAGCACGGTGACAGGGATCAACTATGGCTACACCTTC. The rearrangement joins TRBV6-5 to TRBJ1-2; the match to TRBD1 covers 7 bases. The CDR3 sequence is 14 residues long. CDR1 is MNHEY, CDR2 SVGAGI, per germline. The trim removed 7 bases at V and 2 bases at J, leaving 7 bases unmatched.

This clone was seen more than once but under ten times. The chain combines TRBV13 with TRBJ2-7, with 9 bases that match TRBD2. After removal of 0 bases from V and 5 bases from J, the junction contained 14 bases not matched to a gene. Germline assignment: CDR1 PRHDT and CDR2 FYEKMQ (reference sequence). The length of the CDR3 is 18 residues. The CDR3 bases are TGTGCCAGCAGCTTAGGAGGAGTAGCGGGGGCGTTGGAGGACGAGCAGTACTTC. Its protein product is CASSLGGVAGALEDEQYF.

The V gene is TRBV7-6, the J gene TRBJ1-3, with a tentative D call TRBD1 (5 bases). In germline, CDR1 is SGHVS, CDR2 FNYEAQ. The CDR3 extends over 16 amino acids. The ends were cut back, 4 bases at V and 0 bases at J, with 13 bases in the middle. CDR3 bases: TGTGCCAGCAGCTGGACAAGTTCACTCTCTGGAAACACCATATATTTT. This sequence encodes CASSWTSSLSGNTIYF.

This clone was seen only once. The chain joins TRBV27 to TRBJ2-7, with TRBD1 matching over 7 bases. The germline CDR1 and CDR2 sequences are MNHEY and SMNVEV (reference sequence). Unmatched junction bases numbered 3, after V lost 5 bases and J lost 2 bases. This CDR3 has 13 residues. Here the CDR3 DNA reads TGTGCCAGCAGTGCCAGGGGGACCTACGAGCAGTACTTC. Its protein product is CASSARGTYEQYF.

This chain uses TRBV2 with TRBJ2-7; 7 nucleotides align to TRBD2. The trim removed 8 bases at V and 2 bases at J, leaving 9 bases unmatched. The V gene's germline CDR1 is SNHLY and CDR2 FYNNEI. The CDR3 covers 14 residues. CDR3 in amino acids: CASREDGWTYEQYF. CDR3 bases: TGTGCCAGCCGGGAGGACGGCTGGACCTACGAGCAGTACTTC.

The chain links TRBV27 to TRBJ2-5; TRBD2 might be the D (5 bases). This CDR3 region has 13 residues. From germline, CDR1 is MNHEY and CDR2 SMNVEV (reference sequence). V shed 7 bases and J shed 5 bases, with 14 bases lying between them. DNA for the CDR3: TGTGCCAGCATGGTCGGGGATGGGGAGACCCAGTACTTC. This translates into CASMVGDGETQYF.

This clone was counted only a few times. The rearrangement uses TRBV15 and TRBJ1-2; D gene uncertain. Germline V gives CDR1 LNHNV, CDR2 YYDKDF (reference sequence). The CDR3 length is 14 residues. The V and J ends lost 0 bases and 7 bases respectively, with 12 bases between them. The CDR3 protein is CATSREDRGGGYTF. CDR3 nucleotide sequence: TGTGCCACCAGCAGAGAAGACCGAGGTGGTGGCTACACCTTC.

Written as DNA, the CDR3 is TGTGCCAGCTCCCAAGGACAGGGGGGCAACAATGAGCAGTTCTTC. This codes for CASSQGQGGNNEQFF. The chain joins TRBV18 to TRBJ2-1, with 10 bases that match TRBD1. There are 15 residues in the CDR3. The junction had 7 bases not matched to a gene; V was cut back by 6 bases and J by 5 bases. Per germline, CDR1 KGHSH and CDR2 LQKENI.

CDR3 DNA: TGTGCCTGGACCAAACCCGGGACAGGCCGCGAGCAGTACTTC. It encodes CAWTKPGTGREQYF. This chain connects TRBV30 to TRBJ2-7, with 8 bases matching TRBD1. With 4 bases clipped from V and 6 bases from J, the junction kept 11 bases outside the gene matches. This CDR3 is built from 14 residues. CDR1 is GTSNPN and CDR2 is SVGIG in the germline V gene (reference sequence).

As concerns this clone: The junction shows a germline mismatch at one end, possibly a read error. The chain joins TRBV18 to TRBJ1-1; 7 bases map to TRBD1. The CDR3 runs to 14 residues. Per the germline V gene, CDR1 is KGHSH and CDR2 is LQKENI. DNA of the CDR3: TGTGCCAGCTCTCCTCCGGGGGACAGCCTGGGTTTGGTCTTT. Its protein is CASSPPGDSLGLVF.

The V and J genes are TRBV2 and TRBJ2-3, with TRBD1 identical over 8 bases. V trimming: 11 bases; J trimming: 4 bases; junction bases outside the gene matches: 8. The germline gives CDR1 SNHLY, CDR2 FYNNEI. The CDR3 spans 13 residues. The chain's CDR3 is CAVTQGAADTQYF. CDR3 DNA: TGTGCCGTAACGCAGGGGGCAGCAGATACGCAGTATTTT.

This rearrangement joins TRBV27 to TRBJ2-5; 14 bases match TRBD2. Germline lookup yields CDR1 MNHEY and CDR2 SMNVEV (reference sequence). V shed 8 bases and J 0 bases; nucleotides not matched to a gene: 11. This CDR3 is 18 amino acids long. The CDR3 loop is CASGLAGGARRYQETQYF. The CDR3 bases are TGTGCCAGCGGACTAGCGGGGGGCGCGAGACGGTACCAAGAGACCCAGTACTTC.

Comments on this clone: Different DNA sequences within this sample yield the same CDR3. The chain couples TRBV5-1 to TRBJ2-5; D is unresolved. Between the trimmed V and J ends, which lost 0 bases and 7 bases, there was a span of 7 bases. Germline CDR1 is SGHRS and CDR2 is YFSETQ. The CDR3 is 12 residues long. CDR3: CASSLDLGTQYF. The CDR3 coding sequence is TGCGCCAGCAGCTTGGATCTAGGGACCCAGTACTTC.

The rearrangement uses TRBV4-1 and TRBJ2-7; tentative D call: TRBD1 (5 bases). V was trimmed by 3 bases and J by 3 bases, leaving 18 bases between them. This CDR3 is 16 amino acids long. Germline CDR1 is MGHRA and CDR2 is YSYEKL. The CDR3 DNA sequence: TGCGCCAGCAGCCATACCCCGGACATTGCAGACTACGAGCAGTACTTC. Residues: CASSHTPDIADYEQYF.